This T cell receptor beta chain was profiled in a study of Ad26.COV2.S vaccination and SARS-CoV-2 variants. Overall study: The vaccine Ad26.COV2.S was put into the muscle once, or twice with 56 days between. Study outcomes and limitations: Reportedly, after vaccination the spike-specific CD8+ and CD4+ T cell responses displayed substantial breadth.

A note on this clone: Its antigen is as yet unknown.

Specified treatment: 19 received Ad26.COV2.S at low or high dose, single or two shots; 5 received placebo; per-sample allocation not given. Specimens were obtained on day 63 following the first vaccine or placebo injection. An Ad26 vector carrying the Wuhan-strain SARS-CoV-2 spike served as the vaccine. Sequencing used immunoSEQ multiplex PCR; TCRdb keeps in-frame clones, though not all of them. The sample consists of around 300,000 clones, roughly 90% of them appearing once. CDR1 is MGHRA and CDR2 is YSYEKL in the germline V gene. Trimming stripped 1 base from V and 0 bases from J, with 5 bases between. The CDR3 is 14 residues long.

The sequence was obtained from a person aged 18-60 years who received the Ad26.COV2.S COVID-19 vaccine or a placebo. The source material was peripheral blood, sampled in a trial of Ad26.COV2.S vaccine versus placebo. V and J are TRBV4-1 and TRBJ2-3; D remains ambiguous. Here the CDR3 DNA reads TGCGCCAGCAGCCAAGCCCCTAGCACAGATACGCAGTATTTT. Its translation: CASSQAPSTDTQYF.